This T cell receptor (beta chain) was documented in a study of tissue T cells after allogeneic stem cell transplantation (dated by TCRdb to 2021 to 2024). General notes on the study: For tissues with multiple samples, a pathologist reviewed H&E sections and gave sequencing priority to samples with histologically apparent lymphocytes. The study profiled TCR beta repertoires across many tissues from research autopsies of patients with and without GVHD, plus mouse models of GVHD. On the human side, the study was prospective and observational, with no blinding or randomization. On the study overall, not on this receptor specifically: The study did not determine which tissue TCRs were alloreactive or antigen-specific, and some clones might have been persisting host cells. Within patients, how anatomically similar tissues were was a major factor shaping TCR repertoire composition, regardless of disease or transplant status. Blood and spleen T cells captured only a limited portion of the TCR repertoire detected in tissues, in both patients and mice. Only a few T cell clones appeared in more than one patient, yet motif-based clustering showed tissue-specific repertoire signatures that were shared between patients. For the non-GVHD comparator patients, no blood samples were available. Sampling depth was acknowledged as a limitation, and the patient cohort was both small and clinically heterogeneous.

Library preparation used the immunoSEQ multiplex PCR assay. Adaptive Biotechnologies performed TCRbeta CDR3 sequencing at survey depth and reported CDR3 sequences, V/J genes, productive frequency, and template counts. TCR beta CDR3 regions were amplified from genomic DNA instead of RNA. The study's own analysis went as follows. Pairwise repertoire overlap between tissues was quantified with Jensen-Shannon divergence, where 1 means complete divergence and 0 identical. Based on pairwise JSD values, tissues were grouped by single-linkage agglomerative hierarchical clustering, and the results were shown as dendrograms. GLIPH2 was applied to all patient samples using simulation_depth 1000, kmer_min_depth 3, and cdr3_length_cutoff 8, and only groups with more than two unique CDR3s were retained. A standardized tissue-overlap score extrapolated Jaccard GLIPH-group overlap across patients to a standard repertoire size of 1000 clones. Associations of diversity with clinical or experimental variables used linear mixed-effect models with tissue fixed effects and individual random effects. TCRdb stores this immuneACCESS table with in-frame sequences only. Part of the clones is absent; in the studies checked, under half of the shortfall reflects unresolved V genes, and no reason is known for the rest. The DNA gave D and trimming, while V, J and clone size come from that table. This sample gives about 6,300 clones in total; approximately 70% of them show up just once. Approximately 24% of the sample is taken by the ten largest.

From cysteine to phenylalanine, the CDR3 is 18 amino acids long. Only the CDR3 part of the read is kept: 54 bases, read in frame from the first base. CDR1 and CDR2, per the germline V gene, are MDHEN and SYDVKM. The junction shows trimming of 6 bases on V and 0 bases on J, plus 21 bases between the germline ends. Notes on this clone: The target of this receptor is not known. No much larger clonotype is one base removed from it; base qualities were not supplied.

The label giving this sample's time point can be read as: human tissue collected at research (rapid) autopsy. Three non-HCT comparator patients with other cancers, who had at least five GI tract samples and no known GI disease at death, were retrospectively selected. Autopsy tissues, which were obtained after a median post-mortem interval of approximately 10 hours, included GI sites from esophagus to rectum, liver, skin and lymphoid organs including spleen. Autopsy specimens were bisected, with one portion flash-frozen in liquid nitrogen and the remainder formalin-fixed, and GI outer muscle layers were removed. To extract genomic DNA from frozen tissues, either the Mag-Bind Blood & Tissue DNA HDQ 96 Kit on a Chemagic 360 or the DNeasy Blood & Tissue Kit was used. Extracted DNA was further purified with the Genomic DNA Clean & Concentrator-25 kit because of concern about red blood cell contamination.

This receptor was obtained from a woman aged 18-55 years with breast cancer. The material sequenced was tissue from the stomach, taken at autopsy. The receptor chain draws on TRBV28 and TRBJ1-3, and possibly TRBD1, on 6 matching bases. CDR3 sequence: CASSETQGGFFSGNTIYF. The bases are TGTGCCAGCAGCGAGACCCAAGGGGGATTTTTCTCTGGAAACACCATATATTTT.